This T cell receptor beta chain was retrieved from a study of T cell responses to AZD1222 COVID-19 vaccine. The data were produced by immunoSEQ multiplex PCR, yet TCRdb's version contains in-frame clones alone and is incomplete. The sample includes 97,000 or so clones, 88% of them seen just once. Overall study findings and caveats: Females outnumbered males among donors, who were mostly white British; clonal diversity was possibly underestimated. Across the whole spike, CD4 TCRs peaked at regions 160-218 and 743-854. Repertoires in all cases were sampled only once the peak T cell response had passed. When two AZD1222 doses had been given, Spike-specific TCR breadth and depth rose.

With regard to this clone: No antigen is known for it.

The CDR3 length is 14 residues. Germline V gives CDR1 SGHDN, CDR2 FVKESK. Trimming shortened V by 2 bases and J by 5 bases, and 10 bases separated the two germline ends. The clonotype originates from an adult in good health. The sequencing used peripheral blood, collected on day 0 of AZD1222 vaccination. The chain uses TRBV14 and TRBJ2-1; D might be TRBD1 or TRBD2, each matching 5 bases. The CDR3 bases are TGTGCCAGCAGCCAACAGGGAGCCAACAATGAGCAGTTCTTC. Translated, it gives CASSQQGANNEQFF.